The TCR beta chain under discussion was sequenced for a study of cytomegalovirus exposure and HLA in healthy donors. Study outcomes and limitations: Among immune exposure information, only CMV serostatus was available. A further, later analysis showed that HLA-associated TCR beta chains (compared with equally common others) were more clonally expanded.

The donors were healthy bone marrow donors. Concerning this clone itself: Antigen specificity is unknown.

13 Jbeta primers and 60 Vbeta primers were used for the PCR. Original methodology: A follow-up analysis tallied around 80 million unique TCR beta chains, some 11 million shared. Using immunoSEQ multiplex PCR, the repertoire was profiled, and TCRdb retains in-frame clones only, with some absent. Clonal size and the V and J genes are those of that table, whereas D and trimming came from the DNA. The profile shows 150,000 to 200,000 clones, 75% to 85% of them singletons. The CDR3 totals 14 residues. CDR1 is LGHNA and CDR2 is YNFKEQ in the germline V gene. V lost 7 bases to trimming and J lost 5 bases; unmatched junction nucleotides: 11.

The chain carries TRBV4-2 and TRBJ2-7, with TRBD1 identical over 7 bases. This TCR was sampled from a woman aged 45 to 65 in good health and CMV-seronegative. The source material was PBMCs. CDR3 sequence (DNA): TGTGCCAGCAATCCCGGTGACAGGGAAGACGAGCAGTACTTC. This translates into CASNPGDREDEQYF.